The next 21 T cell receptor beta chains were all read from a single sample in a study of vaccination and CD4 T cells after COVID-19. Indicated treatment: roughly 11-day PBMC culture with coronavirus spike peptide pools or control peptides (ViraFEST assay). These receptors have no identified antigens. Oncomine TCR Beta short-read sequencing was applied to DNA from cultured CD4+ T cells. TCRdb fed the PCR reads into MiXCR, producing one record per CDR3 protein. The sample has around 19,000 distinct CDR3 sequences, just under 55% seen once. Sequencing used CD4+ T cells from blood, cultured in vitro. The receptors derive from a human donor who had recovered from COVID-19.

The chain has TRBV19 and TRBJ1-2; D is possibly TRBD1 (5 bases). The CDR3 contains 14 residues. CDR1 is LNHDA and CDR2 is SQIVND in the germline V gene (reference sequence). The germline V and J ends were trimmed by 4 bases and 4 bases, with 13 bases remaining between them. The CDR3 DNA reads as TGTGCCAGTAGTACAAGGGACGCCTTCTATGGCTACACCTTC. Translating it yields CASSTRDAFYGYTF.

The J gene is TRBJ2-3, the V gene TRBV6-2 or TRBV6-3; 9 bases fit TRBD2. Germline values: CDR1 MNHEY, CDR2 SVGEGT. The J segment lost 2 bases and the V segment lost 6 bases, leaving 9 bases of the junction unmatched. The CDR3 extends over 16 amino acids. The CDR3 sequence: CASRPPSGAYTDTQYF. CDR3 DNA sequence: TGTGCCAGCAGGCCACCTAGCGGGGCCTACACAGATACGCAGTATTTT.

The gene calls are TRBV19 and TRBJ2-4; weak D call: TRBD1 (6 bases). Germline V CDR1 and CDR2: LNHDA, SQIVND (reference sequence). The germline V and J ends were trimmed by 5 bases and 0 bases, with 14 bases remaining between them. The CDR3 sequence is 16 residues long. For the CDR3, the DNA is TGTGCCAGTAGTGGGGTGGACAGCCTAGCCAAAAACATTCAGTACTTC. It yields the protein CASSGVDSLAKNIQYF. Looking up the rest from reference TRBV19 and TRBJ2-4 gives the full variable domain: DGGITQSPKYLFRKEGQNVTLSCEQNLNHDAMYWYRQDPGQGLRLIYYSQIVNDFQKGDIAEGYSVSREKKESFPLTVTSAQKNPTAFYLCASSGVDSLAKNIQYFGAGTRLSVL.

This clonotype appeared once. This rearrangement joins TRBV6-5 to TRBJ2-3; TRBD1 might be the D (5 bases). Germline CDR1 and CDR2: MNHEY and SVGAGI. Trimming removed 4 bases from V and 2 bases from J, with 10 bases in between. The CDR3 spans 14 residues. The CDR3 loop is CASSFQTDTDTQYF. For the CDR3, the DNA is TGTGCCAGCAGTTTCCAGACAGACACAGATACGCAGTATTTT.

This chain joins TRBV6-2 or TRBV6-3 and TRBJ1-6; no definite D call. Germline V gene lookup returns CDR1 MNHEY and CDR2 SVGEGT. V was pared by 2 bases and J by 11 bases, with 7 bases between. The CDR3 is made up of 12 amino acids. In nucleotides, the CDR3 is TGTGCCAGCAGTTACGGGCAGCCACCCCTCCACTTT. It is translated as CASSYGQPPLHF.

The genes are TRBV6-4 and TRBJ2-1, with 12 bases lining up with TRBD2. The CDR3 spans 15 residues. In germline, CDR1 is MRHNA, CDR2 SNTAGT. The junction had 4 bases not matched to a gene; V was cut back by 6 bases and J by 4 bases. The CDR3 coding sequence is TGTGCCAGCAGCCGGACTAGCGGGACATACAATGAGCAGTTCTTC. Residues: CASSRTSGTYNEQFF.

This clonotype was observed once. The V gene is TRBV27, the J gene TRBJ2-3, with 11 bases identical to TRBD2. The V gene's germline CDR1 is MNHEY and CDR2 SMNVEV (reference sequence). Trimming at V came to 5 bases and at J to 5 bases, leaving 9 bases not matched to a gene. There are 16 residues in the CDR3. The CDR3 DNA reads as TGTGCCAGCAGTCGGCTCGCTAGCGGGGGGAAAGATACGCAGTATTTT. Protein: CASSRLASGGKDTQYF.

The rearrangement joins TRBV19 to TRBJ1-5, with D perhaps matching TRBD1 (5 bases). Deletions cut 7 bases from V and 0 bases from J, with 10 bases between. The germline gives CDR1 LNHDA, CDR2 SQIVND (reference sequence). The length of the CDR3 is 14 residues. The CDR3 here is CASKSGISNQPQHF. The CDR3 DNA reads TGTGCCAGTAAATCAGGGATTAGCAATCAGCCCCAGCATTTT. Drawing the rest from reference TRBV19 and TRBJ1-5, the complete variable domain is DGGITQSPKYLFRKEGQNVTLSCEQNLNHDAMYWYRQDPGQGLRLIYYSQIVNDFQKGDIAEGYSVSREKKESFPLTVTSAQKNPTAFYLCASKSGISNQPQHFGDGTRLSIL.

V and J are TRBV24-1 and TRBJ2-5; D is ambiguous. This CDR3 contains 12 residues. From germline, CDR1 is KGHDR and CDR2 SFDVKD. Trimming shortened V by 2 bases and J by 0 bases, and 0 bases separated the two germline ends. This chain's CDR3 is CATSDYQETQYF. The CDR3 nucleotides are TGTGCCACCAGTGATTACCAAGAGACCCAGTACTTC.

The rearrangement uses TRBV6-1 and TRBJ1-4; the D gene is possibly TRBD1 (6 bases). Trimming left V 7 bases short and J 6 bases short, with 15 bases between. CDR3 length: 14 residues. The germline V gene has CDR1 MNHNS and CDR2 SASEGT. In DNA form, the CDR3 reads TGTGCCAGCATTAACAGGGCGCCAGATGAAAAACTGTTTTTT. Protein sequence: CASINRAPDEKLFF.

This sequence joins TRBV2 and TRBJ1-2; D not certain. The germline V gene has CDR1 SNHLY and CDR2 FYNNEI. V shed 1 base and J shed 5 bases, with 5 bases lying between them. The CDR3 runs to 12 residues. CDR3 protein: CASSEGGYGYTF. The CDR3, as DNA: TGTGCCAGCAGTGAAGGGGGTTATGGCTACACCTTC.

Worth noting for this clonotype: Its ends do not fully match the called genes, so a read error is possible. V is TRBV6-2 or TRBV6-3 and J is TRBJ2-5, with D possibly called TRBD1 or TRBD2 (5 bases each). The CDR3 length is 14 residues. The V gene's germline CDR1 is MNHEY and CDR2 SVGEGT. In DNA form, the CDR3 reads TGTGCCAGCAGGCAACCCGGGGCCCAAGGGACCCAGTACTTC. It yields the protein CASRQPGAQGTQYF.

This clonotype was seen more than once but under ten times. The chain is built from TRBV11-3 and TRBJ2-7, with 8 bases identical to TRBD1. Germline trimming cut 5 bases from V and 6 bases from J; bases unmatched to any gene: 6. The germline CDR1 and CDR2 sequences are SGHNT and YENEEA. The CDR3 contains 13 residues. DNA of the CDR3: TGTGCCAGCAGCCTAGGACAGGGCGGCGAGCAGTACTTC. This translates into CASSLGQGGEQYF. Looking up the rest from reference TRBV11-3 and TRBJ2-7 gives the full variable domain: EAGVVQSPRYKIIEKKQPVAFWCNPISGHNTLYWYLQNLGQGPELLIRYENEEAVDDSQLPKDRFSAERLKGVDSTLKIQPAELGDSAVYLCASSLGQGGEQYFGPGTRLTVT.

The rearrangement joins TRBV30 to TRBJ2-5; 9 positions agree with TRBD2. The CDR3 covers 15 residues. Germline V gene lookup returns CDR1 GTSNPN and CDR2 SVGIG (reference sequence). The V segment lost 1 base and the J segment 10 bases; nucleotides outside the gene matches: 13. CDR3 loop: CAWSGDLSGSKVQYF. DNA for the CDR3: TGTGCCTGGAGTGGGGATCTTAGCGGGAGTAAAGTCCAGTACTTC.

The rearrangement joins TRBV7-9 to TRBJ2-7; 7 bases are shared with TRBD2. Germline V gene sequence: CDR1 SEHNR, CDR2 FQNEAQ (reference sequence). J lost 3 bases, V lost 6 bases, and 5 bases had no gene match. The CDR3 extends over 13 amino acids. The CDR3 coding sequence is TGTGCCAGCAGGAGCGGGGCAAGCTACGAGCAGTACTTC. It specifies CASRSGASYEQYF.

The CDR3, as DNA: TGTGCCAGCAGCTTAGTAGGACAGGGGTTATCCTACGAGCAGTACTTC. It codes for CASSLVGQGLSYEQYF. The rearrangement links TRBV7-2 to TRBJ2-7; 9 nucleotides agree with TRBD1. The germline gives CDR1 SGHTA, CDR2 FQGNSA. The trim removed 1 base at V and 1 base at J, leaving 5 bases unmatched. CDR3 length: 16 residues. Full variable domain (missing parts from reference TRBV7-2 and TRBJ2-7): GAGVSQSPSNKVTEKGKDVELRCDPISGHTALYWYRQSLGQGLEFLIYFQGNSAPDKSGLPSDRFSAERTGGSVSTLTIQRTQQEDSAVYLCASSLVGQGLSYEQYFGPGTRLTVT.

This chain joins TRBV20-1 and TRBJ2-3, with D possibly being TRBD1 or TRBD2 (5 bases each). The CDR3 length is 12 residues. CDR1 and CDR2 (germline): DFQATT, SNEGSKA (reference sequence). V shed 5 bases and J shed 2 bases, with 8 bases lying between them. CDR3 sequence (DNA): TGCAGTGCTGGGGGACCCACAGATACGCAGTATTTT. As protein: CSAGGPTDTQYF.

Only one count was recorded for this clonotype. The chain carries TRBV20-1 and TRBJ2-3; 7 bases match TRBD2. Germline V gene data show CDR1 as DFQATT and CDR2 as SNEGSKA (reference sequence). The J segment lost 2 bases and the V segment lost 3 bases, leaving 2 bases of the junction unmatched. This CDR3 spans 13 amino acids. This CDR3 is CSASGGSTDTQYF. The CDR3 DNA follows: TGCAGTGCTAGCGGGGGGTCCACAGATACGCAGTATTTT.

This rearrangement joins TRBV6-1 to TRBJ2-5; 13 bases align to TRBD2. Germline V gives CDR1 MNHNS, CDR2 SASEGT. The CDR3 sequence is 14 residues long. V trimming: 9 bases; J trimming: 4 bases; junction bases outside the gene matches: 5. CDR3 sequence: CASRLAGGGETQYF. The CDR3 nucleotides read TGTGCCAGTCGACTAGCGGGAGGCGGAGAGACCCAGTACTTC.

As concerns this clonotype: A read error may produce the germline difference seen at one junction end. The chain has TRBV20-1 and TRBJ2-3, with D tentatively TRBD2 (7 bases). This CDR3 spans 14 amino acids. Looked up from germline, CDR1 is DFQATT and CDR2 is SNEGSKA (reference sequence). CDR3 in amino acids: CSARGGLPTDAQYF. CDR3 nucleotides: TGCAGTGCGAGGGGGGGACTACCGACAGATGCGCAGTATTTT.

V usage is TRBV19 and J usage is TRBJ2-1; perhaps TRBD2 as D (6 bases). V shed 5 bases and J shed 2 bases, with 16 bases lying between them. The germline gives CDR1 LNHDA, CDR2 SQIVND (reference sequence). This CDR3 comprises 16 residues. The CDR3: CASSAGQTGPYNEQFF. The CDR3 nucleotides are TGTGCCAGTAGTGCGGGGCAGACGGGACCCTACAATGAGCAGTTCTTC.